A selection of T cell receptor beta chains follows, all from one sample in a study of identical twins. MiXCR, applied by TCRdb to the 5' RACE reads, yields one record per CDR3 protein. The repertoire consists of about 570,000 distinct CDR3 sequences, with approximately 9.6% occurring once and the leading ten covering around 3.2%. This sample also belongs to another study, concerning yellow fever vaccine responses in identical twins.

The sample consisted of PBMCs. These receptor sequences come from a woman aged 18-29 years in good health. The CDR3 runs from the conserved cysteine through the conserved F or W. D genes are given only for firm matches. Clone size is shown for a subset of rows, as once, few, many or a class of expanded clone.

d_call j_call v_call clone_size cdr3_aa cdr3_nt
NA TRBJ2-3 TRBV14 many CASSRAGRSTDTQYF TGTGCCAGCAGCCGGGCGGGACGGAGCACAGATACGCAGTATTTT
NA TRBJ2-5 TRBV28 many CASSGAAIQETQYF TGTGCCAGCAGTGGGGCAGCGATACAAGAGACCCAGTACTTC
TRBD2 TRBJ2-7 TRBV6-2/TRBV6-3 few CASSYGPSGMYEQYF TGTGCCAGCAGTTACGGGCCTAGCGGGATGTACGAGCAGTACTTC
NA TRBJ1-2 TRBV29-1 many CSGRTANYGYTF TGCAGCGGTAGGACAGCAAACTATGGCTACACCTTC
NA TRBJ1-1 TRBV19 many CASSPNRDPWYEAFF TGTGCCAGTAGTCCAAACCGGGACCCATGGTATGAAGCTTTCTTT
NA TRBJ2-7 TRBV10-3 few CAISFDGYEQYF TGTGCCATCAGTTTTGACGGGTACGAGCAGTACTTC
NA TRBJ2-7 TRBV7-2 many CASSLITSSEQYF TGTGCCAGCAGCTTGATCACTAGTTCCGAGCAGTACTTC
NA TRBJ2-7 TRBV25-1 few CASAPGLPRTYEQYF TGTGCCAGCGCACCGGGACTCCCCCGGACCTACGAGCAGTACTTC
TRBD2 TRBJ2-3 TRBV28 NA CASSPNSGRATDTQYF TGTGCCAGCAGTCCGAATAGCGGGAGGGCCACAGATACGCAGTATTTT
NA TRBJ2-5 TRBV10-3 many CAISDQRRQRDQETQYF TGTGCCATCAGTGACCAACGAAGACAGCGGGACCAAGAGACCCAGTACTTC
NA TRBJ2-3 TRBV7-9 many CASSSPGADTQYF TGCGCCAGCAGCTCTCCTGGAGCGGATACGCAGTATTTT
TRBD2 TRBJ2-2 TRBV7-2 many CASSSRGLAGNGELFF TGTGCCAGCAGCTCCCGAGGGCTAGCGGGAAACGGGGAGCTGTTTTTT
NA TRBJ2-1 TRBV7-2 few CASNRKGVHNEQFF TGTGCCAGCAACCGGAAGGGGGTACACAATGAGCAGTTCTTC
NA TRBJ2-5 TRBV7-8 NA CASSVLASLNQETQYF TGTGCCAGCAGCGTCCTAGCTTCCTTAAATCAAGAGACCCAGTACTTC
TRBD1 TRBJ2-2 TRBV28 NA CASNMGQVFTGELFF TGTGCCAGCAATATGGGACAGGTTTTCACCGGGGAGCTGTTTTTT
NA TRBJ2-3 TRBV20-1 NA CSARPQVALGHTTDTQYF TGCAGTGCTCGCCCCCAAGTAGCGCTAGGACACACCACAGATACGCAGTATTTT
NA TRBJ1-4 TRBV11-2 few CASSLDGTMGTNEKLFF TGTGCCAGCAGCTTAGACGGAACGATGGGGACTAATGAAAAACTGTTTTTT
NA TRBJ2-2 TRBV29-1 many CSVDVDTGELFF TGCAGCGTTGATGTCGACACCGGGGAGCTGTTTTTT
TRBD1 TRBJ2-7 TRBV5-1 few CASSLGRQGMREQYF TGCGCCAGCAGCTTGGGCCGACAGGGGATGCGCGAGCAGTACTTC
NA TRBJ2-7 TRBV30 few CAWSVGGAYEQYF TGTGCCTGGAGTGTGGGGGGCGCGTACGAGCAGTACTTC
NA TRBJ2-5 TRBV20-1 NA CCAGNYFPGSSEETQYF TGCTGTGCTGGCAACTACTTCCCCGGGTCTAGCGAAGAGACCCAGTACTTC
TRBD2 TRBJ2-2 TRBV6-4 few CASSDSLLAGDTGELFF TGTGCCAGCAGTGACTCGCTGCTGGCGGGAGACACCGGGGAGCTGTTTTTT
TRBD1 TRBJ2-1 TRBV19 NA CASSRQGPYNEQFF TGTGCCAGTAGTCGACAGGGCCCCTACAATGAGCAGTTCTTC
NA TRBJ1-5 TRBV13 NA CASSRGGPGPQHF TGTGCCAGCAGCCGCGGGGGACCGGGGCCCCAGCATTTT
TRBD2 TRBJ2-7 TRBV6-2/TRBV6-3 few CASSFLADLYEQYF TGTGCCAGCAGTTTTCTAGCGGATCTTTACGAGCAGTACTTC
TRBD2 TRBJ2-3 TRBV9 NA CASSVAVTSGDLGTQYF TGTGCCAGCAGCGTAGCCGTTACTAGCGGGGATCTCGGTACGCAGTATTTT
NA TRBJ2-5 TRBV29-1 NA CSGAVETQYF TGCAGCGGAGCGGTAGAGACCCAGTACTTC
TRBD1 TRBJ1-1 TRBV5-1 NA CASSPRDRGWMTEAFF TGCGCCAGCAGCCCCCGGGACAGGGGATGGATGACTGAAGCTTTCTTT
NA TRBJ2-1 TRBV5-1 NA CASSLDPRYVPRDEQFF TGCGCCAGCAGCTTGGATCCGCGTTATGTCCCCCGCGATGAGCAGTTCTTC
NA TRBJ1-1 TRBV10-3 many CAISTENTEAFF TGTGCCATCAGTACAGAAAACACTGAAGCTTTCTTT
TRBD1 TRBJ1-6 TRBV28 NA CASNQGAPTSSYNSPLHF TGTGCCAGTAACCAGGGGGCCCCGACGAGCTCCTATAATTCACCCCTCCACTTT
NA TRBJ1-6 TRBV5-1 many CASSLEGDGDSPLHF TGCGCCAGCAGCTTGGAGGGGGACGGCGATTCACCCCTCCACTTT
NA TRBJ2-5 TRBV7-9 few CASSFLGTPVQETQYF TGTGCCAGCAGCTTCCTCGGGACTCCGGTACAAGAGACCCAGTACTTC
NA TRBJ2-1 TRBV7-9 NA CASSLAPLVTYNEQFF TGTGCCAGCAGCTTAGCTCCTTTGGTTACCTACAATGAGCAGTTCTTC
TRBD1 TRBJ1-2 TRBV7-9 few CASSLDRDRGNHGYTF TGTGCCAGCAGCTTGGACCGGGACAGGGGCAATCATGGCTACACCTTC
NA TRBJ2-5 TRBV4-3 few CASSQGLLKTQYF TGCGCCAGCAGCCAAGGGCTCTTGAAGACCCAGTACTTC
TRBD1 TRBJ2-7 TRBV6-5 many CASSSGTGRYEQYF TGTGCCAGCAGCTCCGGGACAGGGCGGTACGAGCAGTACTTC
TRBD2 TRBJ2-2 TRBV7-9 many CASSSKGGTTHTGELFF TGTGCCAGCAGCTCCAAAGGCGGGACTACTCACACCGGGGAGCTGTTTTTT
NA TRBJ2-7 TRBV4-2 many CASSQDSYEQYF TGTGCCAGCAGCCAAGACAGCTACGAGCAGTACTTC
TRBD1 TRBJ2-1 TRBV7-8 NA CASSLGVPGQGFYEQFF TGTGCCAGCAGCTTAGGTGTCCCTGGACAGGGGTTCTATGAGCAGTTCTTC
TRBD1 TRBJ1-2 TRBV18 few CASSPPMRGQYGYTF TGTGCCAGCTCACCACCTATGAGGGGACAGTATGGCTACACCTTC
NA TRBJ1-5 TRBV28 few CASSLLGADQPQHF TGTGCCAGCAGTTTATTAGGAGCCGATCAGCCCCAGCATTTT
TRBD2 TRBJ2-2 TRBV10-3 few CAISESAGGNTGELFF TGTGCCATCAGTGAGTCGGCGGGAGGGAACACCGGGGAGCTGTTTTTT
NA TRBJ2-5 TRBV4-2 NA CASSQVEGSETQYF TGTGCCAGCAGCCAAGTGGAGGGGTCAGAGACCCAGTACTTC
NA TRBJ2-1 TRBV6-5 NA CASSYSFFLRDSSYNEQFF TGTGCCAGCAGTTACTCGTTCTTCTTGCGGGACAGCTCCTACAATGAGCAGTTCTTC
TRBD2 TRBJ2-7 TRBV27 few CASSLLLAGGATYEQYF TGTGCCAGCAGTCTACTCCTAGCGGGAGGCGCCACCTACGAGCAGTACTTC
TRBD1 TRBJ2-7 TRBV14 many CASSPLGTGRGREQYF TGTGCCAGCAGCCCCCTCGGGACAGGGAGGGGGAGAGAGCAGTACTTC
TRBD2 TRBJ2-4 TRBV20-1 many CSARDEEGGEINIQYF TGCAGTGCTAGAGATGAGGAGGGAGGGGAGATAAACATTCAGTACTTC
NA TRBJ1-5 TRBV2 NA CASTSRAGSHNQPQHF TGTGCCAGCACCTCCAGGGCGGGTAGTCACAATCAGCCCCAGCATTTT
NA TRBJ2-3 TRBV4-3 many CASSEDWGDTQYF TGCGCCAGCAGCGAAGATTGGGGAGATACGCAGTATTTT
TRBD2 TRBJ2-7 TRBV20-1 few CSANDGLAGPYEQYF TGCAGTGCGAACGATGGACTAGCGGGACCCTACGAGCAGTACTTC